This TCR beta chain was identified in a study of blood T cells in healthy people across ages. Study-wide points: In long-lived donors, naive CD4+ cell counts and diversity exceeded those of aged donors.

The authors ran a second PCR of 7 to 11 cycles using a sample-barcoded 5' primer and a J-beta primer mix. TCRdb processed the 5' RACE reads anew with MiXCR; each CDR3 protein has one entry. Among roughly 680,000 distinct CDR3 sequences, around a fifth were seen once, and the ten largest hold approximately 3.6%. Each of the donors had around 9 milliliters of peripheral blood drawn into EDTA-treated Vacutainer tubes. In the case of this clonotype: Its antigen is not known.

Trimming took off 6 bases at V and 4 bases at J, with 13 bases between the two ends. Germline CDR1 reads MNHNY; CDR2 reads SVGAGI (reference sequence). The CDR3 extends over 13 amino acids. Sample: blood. The sequence was obtained from a man between 65 and 85 years old in good health. J is TRBJ2-7 and V is TRBV6-6; D is undetermined. CDR3 residues: CASSPPPTYEQYF. CDR3 sequence (DNA): TGTGCCAGCAGCCCACCCCCGACTTACGAGCAGTACTTC.